The entry below describes one T cell receptor beta chain. This specimen belongs to a study of T cells in Graves' hyperthyroidism and ophthalmopathy. Trimming stripped 3 bases from V and 7 bases from J, with 15 bases between. From germline, CDR1 is GTSNPN and CDR2 SVGIG (reference sequence). CDR3 length: 13 amino acids. What was amplified from RNA transcripts were TCR beta CDR3 regions. HTBI primers were used for first-round RT-PCR of the TCR CDR3. From the multiplex PCR reads, TCRdb called clonotypes with MiXCR, one entry per CDR3 protein. Among 500,000 to 750,000 distinct CDR3 sequences listed, 14% were seen once.

This receptor was taken from a woman aged 18-29 years with Graves' ophthalmopathy. The V gene is TRBV30, the J gene TRBJ1-2; unclear D gene. Sequenced: blood. The CDR3 coding sequence is TGTGCCTGGAGCAGTACTCGGGCGTCTGGCTACACCTTC. Translating it yields CAWSSTRASGYTF.